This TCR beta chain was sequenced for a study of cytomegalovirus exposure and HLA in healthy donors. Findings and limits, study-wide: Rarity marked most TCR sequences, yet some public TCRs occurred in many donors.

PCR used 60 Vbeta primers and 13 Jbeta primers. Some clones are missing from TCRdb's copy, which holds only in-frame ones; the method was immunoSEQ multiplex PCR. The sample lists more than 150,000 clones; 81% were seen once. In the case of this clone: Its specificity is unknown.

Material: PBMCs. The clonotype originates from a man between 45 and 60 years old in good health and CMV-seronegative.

The CDR3: CASSLTANTGELFF. DNA of the CDR3: TGTGCCAGCAGCTTGACTGCGAACACCGGGGAGCTGTTTTTT. The J gene is TRBJ2-2, the V gene TRBV7-8; the D is unclear. CDR1 SGHVS and CDR2 FQNEAQ come from the germline V gene. The CDR3 extends over 14 amino acids. V lost 3 bases to trimming and J lost 0 bases, with 5 bases between them.